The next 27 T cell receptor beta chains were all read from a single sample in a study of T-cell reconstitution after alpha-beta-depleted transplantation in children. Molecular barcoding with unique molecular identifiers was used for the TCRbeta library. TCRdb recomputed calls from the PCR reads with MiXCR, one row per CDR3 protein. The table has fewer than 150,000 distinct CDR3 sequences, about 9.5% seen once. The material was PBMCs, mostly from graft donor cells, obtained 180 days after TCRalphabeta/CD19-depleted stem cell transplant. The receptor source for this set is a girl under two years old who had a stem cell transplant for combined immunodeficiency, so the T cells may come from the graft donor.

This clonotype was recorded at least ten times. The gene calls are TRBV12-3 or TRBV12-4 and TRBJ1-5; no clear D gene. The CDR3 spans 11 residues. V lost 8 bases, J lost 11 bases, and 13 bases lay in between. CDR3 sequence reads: CASGRTGAQHF. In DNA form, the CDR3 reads TGTGCCAGCGGGCGGACTGGGGCCCAGCATTTT.

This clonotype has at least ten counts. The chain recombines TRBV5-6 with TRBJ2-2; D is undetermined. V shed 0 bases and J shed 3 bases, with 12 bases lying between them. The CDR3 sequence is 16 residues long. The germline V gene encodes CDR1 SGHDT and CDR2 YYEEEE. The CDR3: CASSLERSRDTGELFF. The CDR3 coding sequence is TGTGCCAGCAGCTTGGAGAGGTCTAGGGACACCGGGGAGCTGTTTTTT.

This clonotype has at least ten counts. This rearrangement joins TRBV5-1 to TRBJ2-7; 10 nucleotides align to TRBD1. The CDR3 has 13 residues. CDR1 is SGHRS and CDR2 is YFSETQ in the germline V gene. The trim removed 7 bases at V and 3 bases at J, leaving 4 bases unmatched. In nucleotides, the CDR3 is TGCGCCAGCCACAGGGACAGGGGCTACGAGCAGTACTTC. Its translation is CASHRDRGYEQYF.

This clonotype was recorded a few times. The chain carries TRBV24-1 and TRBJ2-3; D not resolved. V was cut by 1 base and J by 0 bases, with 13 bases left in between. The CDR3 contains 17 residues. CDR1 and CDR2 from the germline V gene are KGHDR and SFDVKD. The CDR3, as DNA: TGTGCCACCAGTGATTTCCCCTGGCCCGGGAGCACAGATACGCAGTATTTT. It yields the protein CATSDFPWPGSTDTQYF.

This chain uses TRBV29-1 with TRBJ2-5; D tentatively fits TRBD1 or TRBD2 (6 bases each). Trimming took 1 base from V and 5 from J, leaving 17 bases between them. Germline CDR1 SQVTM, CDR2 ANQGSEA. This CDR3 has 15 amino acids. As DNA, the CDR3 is TGCAGCGTTGAAGTAATAAGGGGGGCCGCGGAGACCCAGTACTTC. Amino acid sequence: CSVEVIRGAAETQYF. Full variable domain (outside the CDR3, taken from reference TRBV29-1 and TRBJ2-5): SAVISQKPSRDICQRGTSLTIQCQVDSQVTMMFWYRQQPGQSLTLIATANQGSEATYESGFVIDKFPISRPNLTFSTLTVSNMSPEDSSIYLCSVEVIRGAAETQYFGPGTRLLVL.

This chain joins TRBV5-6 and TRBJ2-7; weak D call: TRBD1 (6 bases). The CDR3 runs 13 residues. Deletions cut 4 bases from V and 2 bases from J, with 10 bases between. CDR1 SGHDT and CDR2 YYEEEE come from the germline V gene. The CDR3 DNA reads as TGTGCCAGCAGCCATTGGACAGCCTACGAGCAGTACTTC. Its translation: CASSHWTAYEQYF.

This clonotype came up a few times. Here the CDR3 reads CASSSDRGGYNEQFF. The CDR3 coding sequence is TGTGCCAGCAGCTCCGACAGGGGAGGGTACAATGAGCAGTTCTTC. The chain employs TRBV7-8 and TRBJ2-1; D is possibly TRBD1 (8 bases). The CDR3 runs to 15 residues. The V and J ends lost 4 bases and 4 bases respectively, with 14 bases between them. Germline CDR1 SGHVS, CDR2 FQNEAQ.

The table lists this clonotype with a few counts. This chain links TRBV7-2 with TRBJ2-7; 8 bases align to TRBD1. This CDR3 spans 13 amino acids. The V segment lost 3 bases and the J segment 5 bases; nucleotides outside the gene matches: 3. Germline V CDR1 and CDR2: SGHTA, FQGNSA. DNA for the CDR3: TGTGCCAGCAGCTTTCGGACAGGGAACGAGCAGTACTTC. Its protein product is CASSFRTGNEQYF.

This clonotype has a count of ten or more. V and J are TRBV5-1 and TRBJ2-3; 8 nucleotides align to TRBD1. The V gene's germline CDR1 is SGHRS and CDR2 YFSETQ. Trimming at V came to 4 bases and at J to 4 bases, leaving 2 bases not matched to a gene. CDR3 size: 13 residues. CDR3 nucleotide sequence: TGCGCCAGCAGCGTGACAGGGGCAGATACGCAGTATTTT. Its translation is CASSVTGADTQYF.

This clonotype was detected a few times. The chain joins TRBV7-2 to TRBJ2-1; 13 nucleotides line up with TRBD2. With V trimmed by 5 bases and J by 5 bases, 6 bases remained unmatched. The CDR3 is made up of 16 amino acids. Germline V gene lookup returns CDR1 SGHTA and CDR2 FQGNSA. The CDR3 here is CASSRTSGGPNNEQFF. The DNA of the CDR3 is TGTGCCAGCAGCCGGACTAGCGGGGGTCCGAACAATGAGCAGTTCTTC.

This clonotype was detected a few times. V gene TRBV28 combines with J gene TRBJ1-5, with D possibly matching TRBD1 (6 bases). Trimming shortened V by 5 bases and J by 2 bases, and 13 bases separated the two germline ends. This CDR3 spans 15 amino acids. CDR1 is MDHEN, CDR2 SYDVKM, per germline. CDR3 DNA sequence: TGTGCCAGCAGTCTTCAGGGGAATGGCAATCAGCCCCAGCATTTT. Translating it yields CASSLQGNGNQPQHF. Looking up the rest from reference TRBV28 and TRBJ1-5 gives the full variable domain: DVKVTQSSRYLVKRTGEKVFLECVQDMDHENMFWYRQDPGLGLRLIYFSYDVKMKEKGDIPEGYSVSREKKERFSLILESASTNQTSMYLCASSLQGNGNQPQHFGDGTRLSIL.

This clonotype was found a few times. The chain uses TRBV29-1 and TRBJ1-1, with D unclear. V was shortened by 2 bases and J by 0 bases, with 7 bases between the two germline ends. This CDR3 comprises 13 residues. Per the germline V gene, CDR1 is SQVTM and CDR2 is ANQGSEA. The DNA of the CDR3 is TGCAGCGTTGAAAAACCGATGAACACTGAAGCTTTCTTT. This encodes CSVEKPMNTEAFF.

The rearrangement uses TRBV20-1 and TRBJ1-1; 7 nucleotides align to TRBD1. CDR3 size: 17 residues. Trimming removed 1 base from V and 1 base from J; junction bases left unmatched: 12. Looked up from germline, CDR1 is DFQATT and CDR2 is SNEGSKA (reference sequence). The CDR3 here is CSARADREVGTNTEAFF. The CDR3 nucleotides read TGCAGTGCTAGAGCCGACAGGGAGGTGGGAACGAACACTGAAGCTTTCTTT.

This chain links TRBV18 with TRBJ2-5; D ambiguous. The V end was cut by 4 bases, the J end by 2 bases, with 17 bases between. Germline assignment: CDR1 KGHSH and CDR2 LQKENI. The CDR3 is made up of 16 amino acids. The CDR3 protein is CASSLGRKFLQETQYF. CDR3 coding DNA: TGTGCCAGCTCACTCGGACGGAAGTTCCTTCAAGAGACCCAGTACTTC. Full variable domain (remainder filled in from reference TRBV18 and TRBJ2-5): NAGVMQNPRHLVRRRGQEARLRCSPMKGHSHVYWYRQLPEEGLKFMVYLQKENIIDESGMPKERFSAEFPKEGPSILRIQQVVRGDSAAYFCASSLGRKFLQETQYFGPGTRLLVL.

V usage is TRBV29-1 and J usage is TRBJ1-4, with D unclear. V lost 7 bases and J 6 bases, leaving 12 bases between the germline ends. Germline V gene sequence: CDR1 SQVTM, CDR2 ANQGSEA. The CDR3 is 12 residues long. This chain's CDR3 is CSAGGGYEKLFF. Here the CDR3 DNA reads TGCAGCGCCGGCGGAGGTTATGAAAAACTGTTTTTT.

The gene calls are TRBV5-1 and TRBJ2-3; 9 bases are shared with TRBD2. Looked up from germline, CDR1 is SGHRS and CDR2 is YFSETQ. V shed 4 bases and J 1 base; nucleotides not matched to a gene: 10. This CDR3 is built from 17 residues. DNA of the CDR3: TGCGCCAGCAGCCTCCGACCCCGGACTAGCGGCACAGATACGCAGTATTTT. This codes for CASSLRPRTSGTDTQYF.

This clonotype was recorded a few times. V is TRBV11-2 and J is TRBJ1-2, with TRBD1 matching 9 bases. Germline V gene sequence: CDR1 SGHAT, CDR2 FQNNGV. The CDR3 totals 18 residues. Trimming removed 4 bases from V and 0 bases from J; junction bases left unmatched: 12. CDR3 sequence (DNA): TGTGCCAGCAGCTCGTCCCGGGACAGGGATATAGCTAACTATGGCTACACCTTC. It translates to CASSSSRDRDIANYGYTF.

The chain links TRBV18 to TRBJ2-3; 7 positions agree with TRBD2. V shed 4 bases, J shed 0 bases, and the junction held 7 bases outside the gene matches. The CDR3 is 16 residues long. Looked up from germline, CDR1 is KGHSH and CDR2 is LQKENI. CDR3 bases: TGTGCCAGCTCACACCGTGCGGGAGTTAGCACAGATACGCAGTATTTT. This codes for CASSHRAGVSTDTQYF.

CDR3 sequence (DNA): TGTGCCAGCAGCTTAGGTTCAGGGGATGAGCAGTTCTTC. Encoded protein: CASSLGSGDEQFF. The rearrangement uses TRBV7-9 and TRBJ2-1; a possible D gene is TRBD1 (6 bases). This CDR3 region has 13 residues. The V end lost 1 base, the J end lost 8 bases, and 9 bases lay between the germline ends. CDR1 is SEHNR, CDR2 FQNEAQ, per germline (reference sequence).

CDR3 amino acids: CASSGQHGTQYF. The CDR3 DNA follows: TGCGCCAGCAGCGGCCAGCACGGAACGCAGTATTTT. The chain joins TRBV4-3 to TRBJ2-3; D call uncertain. The V and J ends lost 5 bases and 9 bases respectively, with 12 bases between them. The CDR3 sequence is 12 residues long. Per germline, CDR1 LGHNA and CDR2 YSLEER.

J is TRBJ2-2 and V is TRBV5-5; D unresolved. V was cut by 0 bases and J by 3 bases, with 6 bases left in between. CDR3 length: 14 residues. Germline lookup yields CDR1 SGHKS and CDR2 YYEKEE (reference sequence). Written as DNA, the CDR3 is TGTGCCAGCAGCTTGGGTCAGTACACCGGGGAGCTGTTTTTT. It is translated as CASSLGQYTGELFF.

The CDR3 DNA reads as TGTGCCAGCAGTGAGAACTACTACACCGGGGAGCTGTTTTTT. Protein product: CASSENYYTGELFF. This chain joins TRBV6-4 and TRBJ2-2; D gene ambiguous. The CDR3 covers 14 residues. The V and J ends lost 3 bases and 3 bases respectively, with 8 bases between them. Germline CDR1 reads MRHNA; CDR2 reads SNTAGT.

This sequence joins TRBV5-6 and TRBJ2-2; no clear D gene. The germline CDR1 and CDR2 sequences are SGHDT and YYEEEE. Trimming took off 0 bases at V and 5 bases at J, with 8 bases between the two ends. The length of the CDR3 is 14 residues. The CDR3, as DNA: TGTGCCAGCAGCTTGGGTGCAGGAACCGGGGAGCTGTTTTTT. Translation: CASSLGAGTGELFF.

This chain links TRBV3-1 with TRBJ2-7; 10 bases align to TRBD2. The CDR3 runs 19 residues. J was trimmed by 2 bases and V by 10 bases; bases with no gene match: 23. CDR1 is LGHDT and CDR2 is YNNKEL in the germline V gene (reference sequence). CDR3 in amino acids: CATSQDWGAGGLSAYEQYF. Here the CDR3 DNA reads TGTGCCACCTCCCAAGATTGGGGAGCGGGAGGGCTCTCGGCCTACGAGCAGTACTTC.

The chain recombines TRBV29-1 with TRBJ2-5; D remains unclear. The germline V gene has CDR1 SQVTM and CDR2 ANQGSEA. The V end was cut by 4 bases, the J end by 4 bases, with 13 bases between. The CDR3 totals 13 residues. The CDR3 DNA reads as TGCAGCGTTGGGAGTGGTTTCGGAGAGACCCAGTACTTC. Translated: CSVGSGFGETQYF.

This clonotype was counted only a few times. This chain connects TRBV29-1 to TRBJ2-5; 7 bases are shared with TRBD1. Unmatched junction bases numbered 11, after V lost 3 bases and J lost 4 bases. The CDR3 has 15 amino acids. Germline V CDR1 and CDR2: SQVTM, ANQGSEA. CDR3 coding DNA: TGCAGCGTTGACCCCGGGACAGAGGGAGTAGAGACCCAGTACTTC. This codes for CSVDPGTEGVETQYF. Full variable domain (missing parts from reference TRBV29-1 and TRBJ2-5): SAVISQKPSRDICQRGTSLTIQCQVDSQVTMMFWYRQQPGQSLTLIATANQGSEATYESGFVIDKFPISRPNLTFSTLTVSNMSPEDSSIYLCSVDPGTEGVETQYFGPGTRLLVL.

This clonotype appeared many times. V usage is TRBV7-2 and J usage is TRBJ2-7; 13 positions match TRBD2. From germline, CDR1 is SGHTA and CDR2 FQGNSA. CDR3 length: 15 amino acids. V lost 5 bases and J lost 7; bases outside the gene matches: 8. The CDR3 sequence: CASSTPGLAGWEQYF. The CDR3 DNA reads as TGTGCCAGCAGCACTCCGGGACTAGCGGGGTGGGAGCAGTACTTC.